This TCR beta chain was recorded in a study of OX40 agonist ivuxolimab in advanced cancers. On this clone: Its antigen remains unidentified.

The study, taken as a whole, reports: The average count of expanded clones was higher among CD8+ T cells than among CD4+.

Measured with immunoSEQ multiplex PCR; TCRdb has only the in-frame clones, and not every one. The table lists tens of thousands of clones, approximately 80% of them singletons. The CDR3 length is 12 residues. Looked up from germline, CDR1 is KGHSH and CDR2 is LQKENI. The V gene lost 2 bases and the J gene lost 6 bases, with 8 bases spanning the gap. Patients who had autoimmune disease history or got systemic immunosuppression were left out. This sequence originates from an adult with an advanced solid tumor such as melanoma, head and neck, liver or kidney cancer. The rearrangement uses TRBV18 and TRBJ2-7; D remains ambiguous. This sample comprised CD4+ or CD8+ T cells sorted from blood, obtained in a trial of the OX40 agonist ivuxolimab. The CDR3 DNA sequence: TGTGCCAGCTCACCAGAATGGGGCGAGCAGTACTTC. Protein product: CASSPEWGEQYF.